The 11 T cell receptor beta chains reported below all come from one sample, sequenced in a study of CD8 T cells in Susac syndrome. With random hexamers, reverse transcription was performed on about 0.5 to 1 ug of RNA. TCRdb called the immunoSEQ multiplex PCR reads again in MiXCR, with one record for every CDR3 protein. Of 70,000 to 100,000 distinct CDR3 sequences in the sample, roughly 96% were seen once. The sample comprised CD8+ T cells from PBMCs. Receptors were obtained from a human donor with Susac syndrome.

J is TRBJ2-3 and V is TRBV24-1; 7 nucleotides match TRBD1. CDR1 KGHDR and CDR2 SFDVKD come from the germline V gene. V dropped 3 bases and J dropped 2; count of bases not matched to a gene: 7. This CDR3 spans 16 amino acids. Here the CDR3 reads CATSDPRGQSTDTQYF. The CDR3 DNA is TGTGCCACCAGTGATCCGAGGGGACAGTCCACAGATACGCAGTATTTT.

The chain employs TRBV19 and TRBJ2-5, with 10 nucleotides matching TRBD1. The CDR3 length is 17 residues. The J segment lost 2 bases and the V segment lost 3 bases, leaving 9 bases of the junction unmatched. Germline lookup yields CDR1 LNHDA and CDR2 SQIVND (reference sequence). The CDR3 loop reads CASSIPGQGSGQETQYF. The DNA for the CDR3 is TGTGCCAGTAGTATCCCGGGACAGGGGTCGGGACAAGAGACCCAGTACTTC. Complete variable domain (other parts from reference TRBV19 and TRBJ2-5): DGGITQSPKYLFRKEGQNVTLSCEQNLNHDAMYWYRQDPGQGLRLIYYSQIVNDFQKGDIAEGYSVSREKKESFPLTVTSAQKNPTAFYLCASSIPGQGSGQETQYFGPGTRLLVL.

The rearrangement uses TRBV7-9 and TRBJ2-7, with 9 nucleotides matching TRBD1. V trimming: 0 bases; J trimming: 3 bases; junction bases outside the gene matches: 3. This CDR3 has 15 amino acids. Looked up from germline, CDR1 is SEHNR and CDR2 is FQNEAQ (reference sequence). CDR3 nucleotide sequence: TGTGCCAGCAGCTTAGCCGGGACAGGGAGCTACGAGCAGTACTTC. Translation gives CASSLAGTGSYEQYF.

This chain uses TRBV20-1 with TRBJ1-1, with 7 nucleotides matching TRBD1. The CDR3 runs 15 residues. The V segment lost 0 bases and the J segment 1 base; nucleotides outside the gene matches: 5. CDR1 and CDR2 (germline): DFQATT, SNEGSKA (reference sequence). CDR3 loop: CSARDRGRGNTEAFF. CDR3 nucleotide sequence: TGCAGTGCTAGAGACAGGGGGAGAGGGAACACTGAAGCTTTCTTT.

This chain links TRBV19 with TRBJ1-2; the D gene is possibly TRBD1 (6 bases). Deletions cut 5 bases from V and 3 bases from J, with 16 bases between. The CDR3 is 15 residues long. Germline values: CDR1 LNHDA, CDR2 SQIVND (reference sequence). The CDR3 region is CASSGTMSPYYGYTF. CDR3 nucleotides: TGTGCCAGTAGTGGGACAATGTCCCCCTACTATGGCTACACCTTC.

This chain uses TRBV18 with TRBJ2-1; possible D gene TRBD2, 5 bases. The CDR3 sequence is 14 residues long. Trimming pared 2 bases from V and 5 bases from J, leaving 10 bases between. Germline V gene data show CDR1 as KGHSH and CDR2 as LQKENI. Written as DNA, the CDR3 is TGTGCCAGCTCACCAACTAGTAGTAACAATGAGCAGTTCTTC. Amino acids: CASSPTSSNNEQFF.

The V gene is TRBV20-1, the J gene TRBJ2-1, with 12 nucleotides matching TRBD2. CDR3 size: 16 residues. V dropped 5 bases and J dropped 5; count of bases not matched to a gene: 10. The V gene's germline CDR1 is DFQATT and CDR2 SNEGSKA (reference sequence). The CDR3 reads CSAVGWTSGDHNEQFF. Written as DNA, the CDR3 is TGCAGTGCTGTAGGCTGGACTAGCGGGGACCACAATGAGCAGTTCTTC.

The rearrangement joins TRBV6-2 or TRBV6-3 to TRBJ2-5; no clear D. V lost 1 base, J lost 5 bases, and 2 bases lay in between. This CDR3 is built from 11 residues. Germline V gene lookup returns CDR1 MNHEY and CDR2 SVGEGT. This CDR3 reads CASSYFETQYF. In nucleotides, the CDR3 is TGTGCCAGCAGTTACTTCGAGACCCAGTACTTC.

This sequence joins TRBV9 and TRBJ2-1; D may be TRBD1 (6 bases). Trimming removed 1 base from V and 0 bases from J, with 20 bases in between. Germline lookup yields CDR1 SGDLS and CDR2 YYNGEE. This CDR3 has 19 amino acids. CDR3 sequence (DNA): TGTGCCAGCAGCGTAAATGAATTGAGGACAGAAAGCTCCTACAATGAGCAGTTCTTC. Protein product: CASSVNELRTESSYNEQFF.

The rearrangement joins TRBV11-2 to TRBJ2-5; no firm D call. Per germline, CDR1 SGHAT and CDR2 FQNNGV. This CDR3 is built from 15 residues. The ends were cut back, 1 base at V and 0 bases at J, with 9 bases in the middle. For the CDR3, the DNA is TGTGCCAGCAGCTTAGCACCGAGCGACCAAGAGACCCAGTACTTC. It specifies CASSLAPSDQETQYF.

V and J are TRBV3-1 and TRBJ1-2; the D is unclear. V was shortened by 1 base and J by 0 bases, with 9 bases between the two germline ends. The CDR3 is 15 residues long. In germline, CDR1 is LGHDT, CDR2 YNNKEL (reference sequence). CDR3 amino acids: CASSQGLGSNYGYTF. CDR3 DNA sequence: TGTGCCAGCAGCCAAGGTCTGGGGTCTAACTATGGCTACACCTTC.